This entry lists 17 T cell receptor beta chains sequenced from one sample in a study of blood T cell repertoires in COVID-19. Only in-frame clones appear in the TCRdb table, and some are missing; sequencing was by immunoSEQ multiplex PCR. The table has about 89,000 clones, around three quarters seen once. Sequenced input: peripheral blood. The receptors here all came from a human donor in a cohort sampled during active COVID-19.

The chain is built from TRBV7-2 and TRBJ2-2; D possibly corresponds to TRBD2 (5 bases). V dropped 3 bases and J dropped 7 bases, with 18 bases sitting between them. The CDR3 consists of 16 residues. The V gene's germline CDR1 is SGHTA and CDR2 FQGNSA. The chain's CDR3 is CASSFRGSHLGGELFF. The CDR3 DNA follows: TGTGCCAGCAGCTTCCGGGGTTCTCATTTAGGCGGGGAGCTGTTTTTT.

The chain is built from TRBV7-8 and TRBJ1-1, with TRBD1 matching 9 bases. The germline gives CDR1 SGHVS, CDR2 FQNEAQ. J was trimmed by 5 bases and V by 5 bases; bases with no gene match: 9. This CDR3 is 15 amino acids long. The CDR3 is CASSPGQGMRTEAFF. CDR3 sequence (DNA): TGTGCCAGCAGCCCTGGACAGGGGATGAGAACTGAAGCTTTCTTT.

This chain links TRBV7-5 with TRBJ2-1; the table's TRBD1 call for D was not verified on the DNA. TRBV7-5 counts as a pseudogene. The CDR3 extends over 14 amino acids. For the CDR3, the DNA is TGTGCCAGAAGCGGGACAGAACTTGACCATGAGCAGTTCTTC. Translation gives CARSGTELDHEQFF.

The chain recombines TRBV6-4 with TRBJ2-1; 10 bases line up with TRBD2. This CDR3 comprises 15 residues. Germline V gives CDR1 MRHNA, CDR2 SNTAGT. Losses at the gene ends were 6 bases for V and 0 bases for J; bases not matched to a gene: 2. CDR3 in DNA: TGTGCCAGCAGCCAGCGGGAGGGCTCCTACAATGAGCAGTTCTTC. Translated, it gives CASSQREGSYNEQFF.

The rearrangement uses TRBV6-1 and TRBJ1-4; maybe TRBD1 (6 bases). V dropped 4 bases and J dropped 0 bases, with 12 bases sitting between them. Germline loops: CDR1 MNHNS, CDR2 SASEGT. This CDR3 is built from 16 residues. In nucleotides, the CDR3 is TGTGCCAGCAGTGGTCACAGGGTAGCAACTAATGAAAAACTGTTTTTT. This codes for CASSGHRVATNEKLFF.

The chain uses TRBV6-2 or TRBV6-3 and TRBJ2-3; tentatively, D is TRBD2 (6 bases). The CDR3 consists of 13 residues. Germline V gives CDR1 MNHEY, CDR2 SVGEGT. V lost 5 bases and J lost 9, with 15 bases in between. DNA for the CDR3: TGTGCCAGCAGTCGACGGACGGGGGTGACGCAGTATTTT. This codes for CASSRRTGVTQYF.

The rearrangement uses TRBV15 and TRBJ2-3; 11 bases map to TRBD1. This CDR3 is built from 20 residues. Germline V lookup: CDR1 LNHNV, CDR2 YYDKDF (reference sequence). The J segment lost 0 bases and the V segment lost 1 base, leaving 12 bases of the junction unmatched. The CDR3 spells CATSRGSGTGGFSSTDTQYF. The CDR3, as DNA: TGTGCCACCAGCAGAGGCTCCGGGACAGGGGGTTTTTCTAGCACAGATACGCAGTATTTT.

The rearrangement joins TRBV28 to TRBJ2-1; TRBD2 agrees at 7 bases. Germline CDR1 is MDHEN and CDR2 is SYDVKM. This CDR3 region has 15 residues. V lost 5 bases, J lost 6 bases, and 10 bases stayed unmatched. CDR3: CASSPFAGVRNEQFF. CDR3 DNA: TGTGCCAGCAGTCCCTTCGCGGGAGTCCGCAATGAGCAGTTCTTC.

The rearrangement links TRBV18 to TRBJ2-5; D is perhaps TRBD2 (6 bases). The CDR3 contains 14 residues. The germline V gene has CDR1 KGHSH and CDR2 LQKENI. Trimming cost V 1 base and J 5 bases, with 11 bases left between them. The CDR3 nucleotides read TGTGCCAGCTCACCACAGGCGGGGCAGGAGACCCAGTACTTC. It is translated as CASSPQAGQETQYF.

The genes are TRBV15 and TRBJ1-2; the D gene is possibly TRBD1 (6 bases). The CDR3 is 15 residues long. V was clipped by 0 bases and J by 6 bases, with 14 bases between them. CDR1 and CDR2 from the germline V gene are LNHNV and YYDKDF (reference sequence). The CDR3 nucleotides are TGTGCCACCAGCAGAGATTTAGCCAGGGGCGATGGCTACACCTTC. This sequence encodes CATSRDLARGDGYTF.

The chain employs TRBV18 and TRBJ1-1, with D maybe TRBD1 (5 bases). V shed 5 bases and J shed 2 bases, with 12 bases lying between them. The CDR3 consists of 14 residues. Per the germline V gene, CDR1 is KGHSH and CDR2 is LQKENI. The CDR3 loop reads CASSGQTVNTEAFF. The CDR3 DNA reads TGTGCCAGCTCAGGGCAGACAGTTAACACTGAAGCTTTCTTT.

V and J are TRBV5-5 and TRBJ2-1, with D perhaps TRBD2 (6 bases). CDR3 length: 16 amino acids. CDR1 is SGHKS and CDR2 is YYEKEE in the germline V gene (reference sequence). V was pared by 4 bases and J by 5 bases, with 19 bases between. The CDR3 loop is CASSPLSWRGNNEQFF. CDR3 coding DNA: TGTGCCAGCAGCCCCCTGTCTTGGCGGGGAAACAATGAGCAGTTCTTC. The full variable domain, its missing parts supplied by reference TRBV5-5 and TRBJ2-1, is DAGVTQSPTHLIKTRGQQVTLRCSPISGHKSVSWYQQVLGQGPQFIFQYYEKEERGRGNFPDRFSARQFPNYSSELNVNALLLGDSALYLCASSPLSWRGNNEQFFGPGTRLTVL.

The J gene is TRBJ1-6, the V gene TRBV11-2, with no clear D. CDR1 and CDR2 (germline): SGHAT, FQNNGV. The CDR3 covers 17 residues. V was shortened by 5 bases and J by 0 bases, with 14 bases between the two germline ends. For the CDR3, the DNA is TGTGCCAGCAGCCGTCAGACGGGAAGCTCCTATAATTCACCCCTCCACTTT. This encodes CASSRQTGSSYNSPLHF.

A single count supports this clone. The V gene is TRBV15, the J gene TRBJ2-5; tentatively, D is TRBD1 (5 bases). The V and J ends lost 1 base and 2 bases respectively, with 8 bases between them. CDR3 length equals 14 residues. Germline V CDR1 and CDR2: LNHNV, YYDKDF (reference sequence). Here the CDR3 reads CATSRGQQQETQYF. CDR3 sequence (DNA): TGTGCCACCAGCAGAGGACAGCAGCAAGAGACCCAGTACTTC.

This chain connects TRBV5-6 to TRBJ1-6; 10 bases align to TRBD1. The CDR3 sequence is 15 residues long. V shed 0 bases and J 9 bases; nucleotides not matched to a gene: 3. In germline, CDR1 is SGHDT, CDR2 YYEEEE. The CDR3 loop is CASSLDDRGRSPLHF. The CDR3 DNA follows: TGTGCCAGCAGCTTGGATGACAGGGGGCGTTCACCCCTCCACTTT.

This clone was seen only once. This chain joins TRBV6-2 or TRBV6-3 and TRBJ2-3; possibly TRBD2 for D (5 bases). Germline values: CDR1 MNHEY, CDR2 SVGEGT. The CDR3 is made up of 15 amino acids. V was pared by 4 bases and J by 6 bases, with 17 bases between. CDR3 sequence reads: CASSSTARAKDTQYF. In DNA form, the CDR3 reads TGTGCCAGCAGTTCCACCGCGAGGGCCAAGGATACGCAGTATTTT.

This chain joins TRBV21-1 and TRBJ2-1; TRBD2 reflects the table's D call only, with no check against the DNA. TRBV21-1 is given as a pseudogene. This CDR3 region has 21 residues. The CDR3 DNA is TGTGCCAGCAGCAAGAAACCTCGGTGGCCTAGCGGGCGTTACTCCTACAATGAGCAGTTCTTC. Translated: CASSKKPRWPSGRYSYNEQFF.